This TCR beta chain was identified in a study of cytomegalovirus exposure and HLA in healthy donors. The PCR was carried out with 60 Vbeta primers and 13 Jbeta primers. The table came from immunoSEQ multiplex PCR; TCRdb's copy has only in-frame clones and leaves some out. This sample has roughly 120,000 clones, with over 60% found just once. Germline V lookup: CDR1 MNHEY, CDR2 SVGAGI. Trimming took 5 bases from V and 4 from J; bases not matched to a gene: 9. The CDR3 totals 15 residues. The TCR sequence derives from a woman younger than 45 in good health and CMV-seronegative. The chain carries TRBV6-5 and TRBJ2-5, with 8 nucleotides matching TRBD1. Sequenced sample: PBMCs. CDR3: CASSRYRGIAETQYF. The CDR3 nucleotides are TGTGCCAGCAGTCGATACAGGGGGATCGCAGAGACCCAGTACTTC.